Below are 19 T cell receptor beta chains sequenced from a single sample in a study of PD-L1 blockade in urothelial cancer. Time point defined: pretreatment peripheral blood. Data came from immunoSEQ multiplex PCR; TCRdb stores just in-frame clones and leaves some out. The table has some 65,000 clones, 81% seen once. Source: PBMCs, taken around atezolizumab (anti-PD-L1) treatment. These receptors were obtained from a man aged 70 or older with urothelial cancer.

V and J are TRBV19 and TRBJ1-2, with a tentative D call TRBD1 (6 bases). Germline lookup yields CDR1 LNHDA and CDR2 SQIVND (reference sequence). The V end was cut by 2 bases, the J end by 5 bases, with 9 bases between. CDR3 length equals 13 residues. The CDR3 nucleotides read TGTGCCAGTAGTATAACAGGGATATATGGCTACACCTTC. Its translation: CASSITGIYGYTF.

This sequence joins TRBV15 and TRBJ1-1, with D possibly matching TRBD1 (5 bases). V lost 4 bases to trimming and J lost 0 bases, with 9 bases between them. CDR1 and CDR2 (germline): LNHNV, YYDKDF (reference sequence). This CDR3 contains 14 residues. The DNA for the CDR3 is TGTGCCACCAGCACACTACAGGTGAACACTGAAGCTTTCTTT. This translates into CATSTLQVNTEAFF.

The chain employs TRBV6-1 and TRBJ2-7; TRBD1 matches 9 bases. The CDR3 extends over 15 amino acids. Trimming removed 6 bases from V and 2 bases from J; junction bases left unmatched: 8. Germline loops: CDR1 MNHNS, CDR2 SASEGT. CDR3 bases: TGTGCCAGCAGGAAAATTAGACAGGGGGCCTACGAGCAGTACTTC. It specifies CASRKIRQGAYEQYF.

J is TRBJ2-1 and V is TRBV5-4; TRBD2 matches 11 bases. With 2 bases clipped from V and 7 bases from J, the junction kept 5 bases outside the gene matches. Germline CDR1 is SGHNT and CDR2 is YYREEE (reference sequence). The CDR3 runs 15 residues. The CDR3 DNA follows: TGTGCCAGCAGCTTTGGAGCTAGCGGGGGGAATGAGCAGTTCTTC. This translates into CASSFGASGGNEQFF.

This clone is categorized as medium-sized (0.01 to 0.1%). The chain has TRBV6-5 and TRBJ1-3, with 7 nucleotides matching TRBD1. The CDR3 covers 12 residues. The germline V gene encodes CDR1 MNHEY and CDR2 SVGAGI. V was pared by 8 bases and J by 2 bases, with 0 bases of the junction left unmatched. The CDR3 loop is CASQGAGNTIYF. The CDR3 bases are TGTGCCAGCCAGGGGGCTGGAAACACCATATATTTT.

This clone appeared a few times. The CDR3 protein is CASSRLNRESSYEQYF. The CDR3 nucleotides are TGTGCCAGCAGCCGCCTAAACCGGGAGAGCTCCTACGAGCAGTACTTC. The rearrangement joins TRBV7-9 to TRBJ2-7; maybe TRBD2 (6 bases). Germline V lookup: CDR1 SEHNR, CDR2 FQNEAQ (reference sequence). CDR3 length equals 16 residues. V was trimmed by 5 bases and J by 0 bases, leaving 17 bases between them. The full variable domain, completed using reference TRBV7-9 and TRBJ2-7, is DTGVSQNPRHKITKRGQNVTFRCDPISEHNRLYWYRQTLGQGPEFLTYFQNEAQLEKSRLLSDRFSAERPKGSFSTLEIQRTEQGDSAMYLCASSRLNRESSYEQYFGPGTRLTVT.

The rearrangement links TRBV5-1 to TRBJ2-3; possible D gene TRBD2, 5 bases. The germline CDR1 and CDR2 sequences are SGHRS and YFSETQ. V shed 1 base and J shed 2 bases, with 14 bases lying between them. The length of the CDR3 is 16 residues. CDR3 residues: CASSLNRRVPTDTQYF. For the CDR3, the DNA is TGCGCCAGCAGCTTGAATAGGCGGGTCCCCACAGATACGCAGTATTTT.

This clone was detected a few times. The chain has TRBV29-1 and TRBJ2-1, with 9 nucleotides matching TRBD2. This CDR3 contains 15 residues. V shed 1 base and J 0 bases; nucleotides not matched to a gene: 1. Germline V CDR1 and CDR2: SQVTM, ANQGSEA. Here the CDR3 DNA reads TGCAGCGTTGAAGGTAGCGGGGGCTCCTACAATGAGCAGTTCTTC. Translated, it gives CSVEGSGGSYNEQFF.

The V and J genes are TRBV7-8 and TRBJ2-5; 13 nucleotides match TRBD2. CDR1 and CDR2 from the germline V gene are SGHVS and FQNEAQ. Trimming took 5 bases from V and 3 from J; bases not matched to a gene: 6. CDR3 length: 16 amino acids. For the CDR3, the DNA is TGTGCCAGCAGCATACTAGCGGGAGGGCCGGAAGAGACCCAGTACTTC. Translation: CASSILAGGPEETQYF.

V and J are TRBV5-6 and TRBJ1-4, with D unresolved. Germline CDR1 reads SGHDT; CDR2 reads YYEEEE. This CDR3 is built from 12 residues. The germline V and J ends were trimmed by 6 bases and 8 bases, with 11 bases remaining between them. CDR3 sequence: CASNREEEKLFF. The CDR3 bases are TGTGCCAGCAACCGGGAGGAGGAAAAACTGTTTTTT.

V is TRBV19 and J is TRBJ2-2; D call uncertain. Trimming removed 3 bases at V and 1 base at J, with 6 bases between. Germline V lookup: CDR1 LNHDA, CDR2 SQIVND (reference sequence). This CDR3 is built from 14 residues. The CDR3 sequence is CASSIGRNTGELFF. The CDR3 region has the DNA TGTGCCAGTAGTATCGGTAGGAACACCGGGGAGCTGTTTTTT.

V gene TRBV28 combines with J gene TRBJ1-1; D is possibly TRBD1 (5 bases). Germline CDR1 reads MDHEN; CDR2 reads SYDVKM. V was clipped by 7 bases and J by 1 base, with 7 bases between them. The CDR3 runs to 12 residues. This CDR3 is CASTTGNTEAFF. The CDR3 nucleotides are TGTGCCAGCACCACAGGGAACACTGAAGCTTTCTTT.

This clone is a singleton in its sample. V is TRBV18 and J is TRBJ1-5; D unclear. This CDR3 has 13 amino acids. V was trimmed by 3 bases and J by 5 bases, leaving 8 bases between them. Germline assignment: CDR1 KGHSH and CDR2 LQKENI. The CDR3, as DNA: TGTGCCAGCTCACCTGACACTCATCAGCCCCAGCATTTT. Protein product: CASSPDTHQPQHF.

The rearrangement uses TRBV21-1 and TRBJ1-2; TRBD1, the D gene given by the table, was not confirmed from the DNA. TRBV21-1 is tagged as a pseudogene. The CDR3 is made up of 12 amino acids. CDR3 region: CASSAGEQGYTF. The CDR3 region has the DNA TGTGCCAGCAGTGCAGGGGAGCAAGGCTACACCTTC.

The chain is built from TRBV28 and TRBJ2-1; possibly TRBD2 for D (5 bases). V was trimmed by 7 bases and J by 7 bases, leaving 8 bases between them. CDR1 is MDHEN and CDR2 is SYDVKM in the germline V gene. This CDR3 contains 11 residues. The CDR3: CASIWRNEQFF. Written as DNA, the CDR3 is TGTGCCAGCATATGGAGGAATGAGCAGTTCTTC.

V gene TRBV19 combines with J gene TRBJ2-2; the D gene is possibly TRBD2 (5 bases). Germline V gives CDR1 LNHDA, CDR2 SQIVND (reference sequence). The CDR3 is 14 residues long. V lost 7 bases and J lost 3, with 12 bases in between. The CDR3 region is CASKITRHTGELFF. DNA of the CDR3: TGTGCCAGTAAGATTACTAGACACACCGGGGAGCTGTTTTTT.

The DNA of the CDR3 is TGTGCCAGCAGCTACCTCACGGGGGGTGTGAACACTGAAGCTTTCTTT. Encoded protein: CASSYLTGGVNTEAFF. The chain is built from TRBV7-8 and TRBJ1-1, with D possibly TRBD1 on 5 matching bases. V was clipped by 4 bases and J by 0 bases, with 15 bases between them. The CDR3 is made up of 16 amino acids. The germline V gene encodes CDR1 SGHVS and CDR2 FQNEAQ.

V usage is TRBV7-2 and J usage is TRBJ2-3; D gene ambiguous. Trimming removed 5 bases from V and 4 bases from J, with 10 bases in between. CDR3 length equals 13 residues. Germline CDR1 SGHTA, CDR2 FQGNSA. This chain's CDR3 is CASSENRADTQYF. The CDR3 coding sequence is TGTGCCAGCAGCGAAAACCGCGCAGATACGCAGTATTTT.

As regards this clone: This same CDR3 is encoded by further DNA sequences in the sample. The chain couples TRBV20-1 to TRBJ1-1; D is uncertain. V was pared by 3 bases and J by 2 bases, with 4 bases between. CDR1 and CDR2 (germline): DFQATT, SNEGSKA (reference sequence). This CDR3 is built from 11 residues. CDR3 in DNA: TGCAGTGCTAGCAGAAACACTGAAGCTTTCTTT. Its translation is CSASRNTEAFF.